The rows below give T cell receptor beta chains drawn from one sample of a study of T cells in localized non-small cell lung cancer. The protocol was immunoSEQ multiplex PCR, while the TCRdb copy is restricted to in-frame clones and leaves out a portion. This sample has around 40,000 clones, with approximately 91% found just once. This specimen was peripheral blood, taken before any cancer treatment. All receptors come from a female donor at least 60 years old with stage I squamous cell lung carcinoma. CDR3s include the opening cysteine and the closing phenylalanine or tryptophan.

j_gene | v_gene | CDR3aa
TRBJ2-7 | TRBV7-2 | CASSSRAIYEQYF
TRBJ2-1 | TRBV5-6 | CASSLIETRKNDEQFF
TRBJ2-1 | TRBV7-9 | CASSLGEGSGRNEQFF
TRBJ2-5 | TRBV7-2 | CASSRQGGETQYF
TRBJ2-1 | TRBV25-1 | CASSELSSGRDNEQFF
TRBJ2-1 | TRBV20-1 | CSASNNNEQFF
TRBJ2-7 | TRBV7-8 | CASSLARTGGTYEQYF
TRBJ2-1 | TRBV25-1 | CASMGSSYNEQFF
TRBJ2-3 | TRBV19 | CASSIGPSYSADTQYF
TRBJ2-7 | TRBV14 | CASSQDLSPGYSYEQYF
TRBJ2-5 | TRBV5-6 | CASSLVLAGWQETQYF
TRBJ2-1 | TRBV4-1 | CASSQAGGYYNEQFF
TRBJ2-7 | TRBV11-2 | CASSLGSRIYEQYF
TRBJ1-5 | TRBV19 | CASSIGLIQPQHF
TRBJ2-2 | TRBV9 | CASTYLPGPNTGELFF
TRBJ1-2 | TRBV7-9 | CASSPSAGGTDGYTF
TRBJ2-3 | TRBV19 | CASSIRDPDTQYF